This T cell receptor (beta chain) comes out of a study of shared clonotypes between healthy human individuals. Sorted subsets were amplified in replicate PCRs using about 210 ng DNA, around 30,000 T cell genomes. Using immunoSEQ multiplex PCR, the repertoire was profiled, and TCRdb retains in-frame clones only, with some absent. The data contain around 2,000,000 clones, about 95% of them seen just once; the ten biggest clones take up 0.13%. CD4+ cell separation produced CD45RA+ naive and CD45RA-negative memory subsets. CDR1 is SQVTM and CDR2 is ANQGSEA in the germline V gene. V lost 3 bases, J lost 0 bases, and 9 bases lay in between. There are 13 residues in the CDR3.

The specimen sequenced was naive CD4+ T cells sorted from blood. Subset indicated: CD45RA+ positively selected. This chain joins TRBV29-1 and TRBJ2-7, with a possible D match to TRBD2 (5 bases). This receptor was taken from a man in his late teens or twenties in good health. The CDR3 DNA sequence: TGCAGCGTTGAGGCGGGCCACTCCTACGAGCAGTACTTC. It yields the protein CSVEAGHSYEQYF.